This is a list of T cell receptor beta chains from one sample in a study of a mutant IDH1 vaccine in newly diagnosed glioma. Sequencing used immunoSEQ multiplex PCR; TCRdb keeps in-frame clones, though not all of them. The sample records roughly 46,000 clones, about nine tenths being singletons. The specimen comprised PBMCs, sampled from a glioma patient treated with radiotherapy, temozolomide or both. Source of these receptors: a man between 40 and 49 years old with glioma. Both conserved end residues are part of each CDR3. D genes are given only for firm matches. The size field is filled for only some rows; it gives once, few, many or a size class.

TRBJ1-2	-	TRBV7-3	TRBD1	CASSDGQGYGYTF	TGTGCCAGCAGCGACGGACAGGGCTATGGCTACACCTTC
TRBJ2-7	-	TRBV5-1	-	CASSTTRDGNYEQYF	TGCGCCAGCAGCACCACGAGGGACGGTAACTACGAGCAGTACTTC
TRBJ2-6	once	TRBV19	-	CASRNREAGANVLTF	TGTGCCAGTAGAAACAGGGAAGCTGGGGCCAACGTCCTGACTTTC
TRBJ2-3	-	TRBV5-4	-	CASSLVGPTNTQYF	TGTGCCAGCAGCTTGGTAGGACCAACCAATACGCAGTATTTT
TRBJ2-1	-	TRBV7-9	-	CASTPSHGGRSSYNEQFF	TGTGCCAGCACCCCTTCCCACGGGGGCCGCAGCTCCTACAATGAGCAGTTCTTC
TRBJ2-5	-	TRBV7-9	-	CASSFDLGKETQYF	TGTGCCAGCAGCTTTGATCTGGGAAAAGAGACCCAGTACTTC
TRBJ2-7	-	TRBV4-1	-	CASSQEGTVRSRGQYF	TGCGCCAGCAGCCAAGAGGGGACGGTCCGCAGCCGTGGGCAGTACTTC
TRBJ2-1	-	TRBV27	-	CASSLSPRGEQFF	TGTGCCAGCAGTTTATCACCCAGGGGTGAGCAGTTCTTC
TRBJ2-1	-	TRBV5-1	-	CASSLRGAHEQFF	TGCGCCAGCAGCTTGAGGGGGGCGCATGAGCAGTTCTTC
TRBJ2-1	-	TRBV5-4	-	CASMVPNLSNQFF	TGTGCCAGCATGGTCCCAAATTTAAGTAACCAGTTCTTC
TRBJ2-2	-	TRBV7-6	-	CASSSQGFTGELFF	TGTGCCAGCAGCTCACAGGGATTCACCGGGGAGCTGTTTTTT
TRBJ2-7	once	TRBV11-2	TRBD2	CASSLAGGSYEQYF	TGTGCCAGCAGCTTAGCGGGAGGGTCCTACGAGCAGTACTTC
TRBJ2-7	-	TRBV20-1	TRBD2	CSAGRAYEQYF	TGCAGTGCCGGGAGGGCCTACGAGCAGTACTTC
TRBJ1-4	-	TRBV7-9	-	CASSWGLGAGEKLFF	TGTGCCAGCAGCTGGGGACTGGGGGCTGGTGAAAAACTGTTTTTT
TRBJ1-5	-	TRBV18	TRBD1	CASSPGQGGGNQPQHF	TGTGCCAGCTCACCGGGACAGGGAGGTGGCAATCAGCCCCAGCATTTT
TRBJ1-5	-	TRBV7-2	-	CASSLRIGSGNQPQHF	TGTGCCAGCAGCTTACGGATAGGATCAGGGAATCAGCCCCAGCATTTT
TRBJ1-1	once	TRBV7-2	-	CASSYRGTTEAFF	TGTGCCAGCAGCTATAGGGGCACCACTGAAGCTTTCTTT
TRBJ2-1	-	TRBV11-3	-	CASSRDRNEQFF	TGTGCCAGCAGCCGCGACCGGAATGAGCAGTTCTTC
TRBJ2-6	-	TRBV5-4	-	CASSGRQGLAGANVLTF	TGTGCCAGCAGCGGGCGCCAGGGACTCGCTGGGGCCAACGTCCTGACTTTC
TRBJ2-1	once	TRBV4-3	TRBD2	CASSQDRGGRFDEQFF	TGCGCCAGCAGCCAAGATCGGGGCGGGAGGTTCGATGAGCAGTTCTTC
TRBJ1-5	-	TRBV5-1	TRBD1	CASSPDREGQPQHF	TGCGCCAGCAGCCCGGACAGGGAGGGCCAGCCCCAGCATTTT
TRBJ1-1	-	TRBV27	-	CASSLLGGRNTEAFF	TGTGCCAGCAGTTTATTGGGGGGGAGGAACACTGAAGCTTTCTTT
TRBJ2-1	once	TRBV18	-	CASSPPGYNEQFF	TGTGCCAGCTCACCGCCGGGATACAATGAGCAGTTCTTC
TRBJ2-7	-	TRBV2	-	CATTGTITSYEQYF	TGTGCCACCACCGGGACAATTACCTCCTACGAGCAGTACTTC
TRBJ2-7	-	TRBV29-1	TRBD2	CSASSGRGFYEQYF	TGCAGCGCTTCCAGCGGGAGGGGTTTCTACGAGCAGTACTTC
TRBJ1-1	-	TRBV28	-	CASSFVGGAFF	TGTGCCAGCAGTTTCGTAGGGGGAGCTTTCTTT
TRBJ1-2	few	TRBV5-1	-	CASTPQEGTRGYTF	TGCGCCAGCACCCCCCAGGAAGGGACGCGTGGCTACACCTTC
TRBJ2-5	-	TRBV5-1	TRBD2	CASSLGGGRETQYF	TGCGCCAGCAGCTTGGGCGGCGGGAGGGAGACCCAGTACTTC
TRBJ2-5	once	TRBV7-8	-	CVGRGIGETQYF	TGTGTAGGGCGGGGCATAGGGGAGACCCAGTACTTC
TRBJ2-1	-	TRBV6-6	TRBD1	CASSWDRVDEQFF	TGTGCCAGCAGTTGGGACAGGGTGGATGAGCAGTTCTTC
TRBJ2-7	-	TRBV7-8	-	CASSSPPPGAGDEQYF	TGTGCCAGCAGCTCCCCTCCCCCGGGGGCCGGGGACGAGCAGTACTTC
TRBJ2-3	-	TRBV7-6	-	CASSLVLDGTDTQYF	TGTGCCAGCAGCTTAGTACTAGATGGCACAGATACGCAGTATTTT
TRBJ2-7	few	TRBV7-7	-	CASSFSPAEIYEQYF	TGTGCTAGCTCCTTCAGCCCCGCTGAGATCTACGAGCAGTACTTC
TRBJ2-3	-	TRBV29-1	-	CSVEDATTDTQYF	TGCAGCGTTGAAGATGCTACTACTGATACGCAGTATTTT
TRBJ2-7	-	TRBV4-3	-	CASSHRLGEQYF	TGCGCCAGCAGCCATCGCCTCGGCGAGCAGTACTTC
TRBJ1-5	-	TRBV19	-	CASSDSGGRIGQPQHF	TGTGCCAGTAGTGATTCTGGCGGGAGGATAGGTCAGCCCCAGCATTTT
TRBJ1-1	-	TRBV21-1	-	CASSKRRGPEAFF	TGTGCCAGCAGCAAAAGGCGGGGCCCGGAAGCTTTCTTT
TRBJ2-1	once	TRBV7-3	TRBD2	CASKLADNTNEQFF	TGTGCCAGCAAGCTAGCGGATAATACCAATGAGCAGTTCTTC
TRBJ2-5	-	TRBV7-3	-	CASGPNKETQYF	TGTGCCAGCGGGCCAAATAAAGAGACCCAGTACTTC
TRBJ2-7	-	TRBV5-4	TRBD1	CASSKTGTGSYEQYF	TGTGCCAGCAGCAAAACCGGGACAGGCTCCTACGAGCAGTACTTC
TRBJ1-1	-	TRBV6-4	TRBD1	CASSAGQGPRPAEAFF	TGTGCCAGCAGTGCGGGACAGGGACCTCGACCCGCTGAAGCTTTCTTT
TRBJ1-1	few	TRBV18	-	CASSGPTNTEAFF	TGTGCCAGCTCTGGGCCCACGAACACTGAAGCTTTCTTT
TRBJ2-7	-	TRBV18	-	CASSPPNLGVQDEQYF	TGTGCCAGCTCACCACCGAACCTAGGGGTACAAGACGAGCAGTACTTC
TRBJ1-2	-	TRBV9	-	CASSPPTDTNYGYTF	TGTGCCAGCAGCCCCCCCACGGACACTAACTATGGCTACACCTTC
TRBJ1-2	once	TRBV9	-	CASSATSGNGYTF	TGTGCCAGCAGCGCGACAAGTGGGAATGGCTACACCTTC
TRBJ1-1	-	TRBV29-1	-	CSVGRATEAFF	TGCAGCGTTGGGAGGGCGACTGAAGCTTTCTTT